These 5 T cell receptor beta chains share one sample of origin, sequenced in a study of blood T cell repertoires in COVID-19. The data were produced by immunoSEQ multiplex PCR, yet TCRdb's version contains in-frame clones alone and is incomplete. The sample consists of over 130,000 clones, 80% to 90% of them appearing once. Sequencing input: peripheral blood. The receptors were sampled from a man in his sixties or seventies with acute or convalescent COVID-19.

This clone came up a few times. V is TRBV7-9 and J is TRBJ1-6, with D unclear. The CDR3 length is 14 residues. V dropped 1 base and J dropped 6 bases, with 7 bases sitting between them. Germline V gene data show CDR1 as SEHNR and CDR2 as FQNEAQ (reference sequence). The CDR3 is CASSLDSLNSPLHF. For the CDR3, the DNA is TGTGCCAGCAGCTTAGACAGCCTTAATTCACCCCTCCACTTT.

The rearrangement links TRBV12-3 or TRBV12-4 to TRBJ1-1; 7 bases are shared with TRBD1. This CDR3 has 13 residues. V shed 5 bases, J shed 5 bases, and the junction held 5 bases outside the gene matches. CDR3 bases: TGTGCCAGCAGTCGGAGGGGGCAAACTGAAGCTTTCTTT. It translates to CASSRRGQTEAFF.

As to this clone: This sample also contains other DNA sequences that code for the same CDR3. The chain combines TRBV6-5 with TRBJ2-5; possible D gene TRBD1, 5 bases. In germline, CDR1 is MNHEY, CDR2 SVGAGI. The CDR3 covers 14 residues. Trimming left V 2 bases short and J 1 base short, with 8 bases between. CDR3 in DNA: TGTGCCAGCAGTTACAGACAGACCCAAGAGACCCAGTACTTC. This codes for CASSYRQTQETQYF.

This clone rates as medium-sized. J is TRBJ2-1 and V is TRBV7-6, with TRBD1 as a possible D gene (6 bases). V lost 2 bases and J 1 base, leaving 9 bases between the germline ends. The CDR3 totals 15 residues. Germline V gene lookup returns CDR1 SGHVS and CDR2 FNYEAQ. In nucleotides, the CDR3 is TGTGCCAGCAGCTTAAGACAGGAGTCCTACAATGAGCAGTTCTTC. It codes for CASSLRQESYNEQFF.

The chain uses TRBV15 and TRBJ1-2; TRBD1 aligns across 9 bases. V lost 4 bases and J lost 3; bases outside the gene matches: 15. Germline CDR1 is LNHNV and CDR2 is YYDKDF (reference sequence). The CDR3 consists of 18 residues. In DNA form, the CDR3 reads TGTGCCACCAGCACCCCGTTCTTACAGGGGGCGGTCGACTATGGCTACACCTTC. Translating gives CATSTPFLQGAVDYGYTF.